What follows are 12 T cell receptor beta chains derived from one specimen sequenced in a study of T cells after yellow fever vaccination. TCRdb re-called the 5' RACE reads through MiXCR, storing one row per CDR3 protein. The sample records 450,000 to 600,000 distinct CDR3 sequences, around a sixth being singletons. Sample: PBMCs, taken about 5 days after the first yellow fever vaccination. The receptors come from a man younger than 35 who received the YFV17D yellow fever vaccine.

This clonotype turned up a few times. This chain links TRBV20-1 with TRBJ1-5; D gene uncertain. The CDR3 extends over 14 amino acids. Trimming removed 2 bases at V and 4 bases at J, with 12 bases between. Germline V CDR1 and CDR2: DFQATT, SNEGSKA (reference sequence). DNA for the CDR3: TGCAGTGCTAGATTCTCGGCAGCTAATCAGCCCCAGCATTTT. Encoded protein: CSARFSAANQPQHF.

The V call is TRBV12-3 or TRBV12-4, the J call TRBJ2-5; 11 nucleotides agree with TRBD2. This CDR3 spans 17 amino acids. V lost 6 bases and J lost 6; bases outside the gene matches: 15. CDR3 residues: CASSAPSGGPPTKTQYF. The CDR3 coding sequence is TGTGCCAGCAGCGCTCCTAGCGGGGGGCCTCCCACGAAGACCCAGTACTTC.

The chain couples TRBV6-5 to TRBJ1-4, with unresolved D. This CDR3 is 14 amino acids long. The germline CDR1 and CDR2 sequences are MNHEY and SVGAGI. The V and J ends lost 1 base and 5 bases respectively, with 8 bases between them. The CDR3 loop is CASSYYGINEKLFF. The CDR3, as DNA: TGTGCCAGCAGTTACTATGGTATAAATGAAAAACTGTTTTTT.

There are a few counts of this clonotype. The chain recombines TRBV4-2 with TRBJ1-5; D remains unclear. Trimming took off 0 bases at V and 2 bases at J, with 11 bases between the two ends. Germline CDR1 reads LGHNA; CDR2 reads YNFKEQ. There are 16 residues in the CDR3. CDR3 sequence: CASSQDLEGGNQPQHF. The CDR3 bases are TGTGCCAGCAGCCAAGATCTCGAAGGTGGCAATCAGCCCCAGCATTTT.

In DNA form, the CDR3 reads TGTGCCAGCAGAGTGACACATGGCTCCTACGAGCAGTACGTC. This codes for CASRVTHGSYEQYV. The chain combines TRBV28 with TRBJ2-7; D gene uncertain. CDR1 is MDHEN and CDR2 is SYDVKM in the germline V gene. Trimming removed 6 bases at V and 0 bases at J, with 12 bases between. The CDR3 has 14 residues.

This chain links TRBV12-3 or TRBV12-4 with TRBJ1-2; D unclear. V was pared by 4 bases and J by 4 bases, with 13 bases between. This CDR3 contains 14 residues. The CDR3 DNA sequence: TGTGCCAGCAGTTGGGCAGGAGCCCTCTATGGCTACACCTTC. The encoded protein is CASSWAGALYGYTF.

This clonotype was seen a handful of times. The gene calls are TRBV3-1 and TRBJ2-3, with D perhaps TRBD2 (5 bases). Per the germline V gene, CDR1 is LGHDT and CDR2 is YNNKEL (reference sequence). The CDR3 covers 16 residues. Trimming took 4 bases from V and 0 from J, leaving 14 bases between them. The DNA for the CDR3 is TGTGCCAGCAGCCTATTACTAGAGAGAAGCACAGATACGCAGTATTTT. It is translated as CASSLLLERSTDTQYF.

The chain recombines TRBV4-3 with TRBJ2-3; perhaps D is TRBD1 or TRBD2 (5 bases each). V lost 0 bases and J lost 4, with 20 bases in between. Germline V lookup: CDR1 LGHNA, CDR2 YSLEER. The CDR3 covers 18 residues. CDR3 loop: CASSQDGLGTASADTQYF. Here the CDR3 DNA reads TGCGCCAGCAGCCAAGATGGGTTGGGGACGGCGTCGGCAGATACGCAGTATTTT.

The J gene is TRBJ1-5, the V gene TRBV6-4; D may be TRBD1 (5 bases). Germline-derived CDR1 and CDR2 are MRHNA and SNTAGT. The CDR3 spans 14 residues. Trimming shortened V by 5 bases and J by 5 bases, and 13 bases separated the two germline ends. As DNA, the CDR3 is TGTGCCAGCAGTACCGACGGGGGGGATCAGCCCCAGCATTTT. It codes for CASSTDGGDQPQHF.

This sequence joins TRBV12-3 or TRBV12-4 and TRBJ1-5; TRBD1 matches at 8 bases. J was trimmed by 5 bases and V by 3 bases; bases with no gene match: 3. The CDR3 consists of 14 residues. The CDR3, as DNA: TGTGCCAGCAGTTTCGCAGGGGGCCATCAGCCCCAGCATTTT. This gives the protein CASSFAGGHQPQHF.

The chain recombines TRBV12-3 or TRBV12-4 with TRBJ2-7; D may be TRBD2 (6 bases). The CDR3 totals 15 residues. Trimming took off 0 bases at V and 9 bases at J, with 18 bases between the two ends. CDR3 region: CASSLAQVGGQGQYF. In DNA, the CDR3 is TGTGCCAGCAGTTTAGCACAGGTGGGAGGTCAGGGGCAGTACTTC.

The CDR3 nucleotides read TGTGCCAGCAGCCAAGGTCCTAAGTCACCCCAGCATTTT. Residues: CASSQGPKSPQHF. The genes are TRBV3-1 and TRBJ1-5; D gene uncertain. V was pared by 1 base and J by 10 bases, with 11 bases between. Germline assignment: CDR1 LGHDT and CDR2 YNNKEL (reference sequence). This CDR3 is 13 amino acids long.